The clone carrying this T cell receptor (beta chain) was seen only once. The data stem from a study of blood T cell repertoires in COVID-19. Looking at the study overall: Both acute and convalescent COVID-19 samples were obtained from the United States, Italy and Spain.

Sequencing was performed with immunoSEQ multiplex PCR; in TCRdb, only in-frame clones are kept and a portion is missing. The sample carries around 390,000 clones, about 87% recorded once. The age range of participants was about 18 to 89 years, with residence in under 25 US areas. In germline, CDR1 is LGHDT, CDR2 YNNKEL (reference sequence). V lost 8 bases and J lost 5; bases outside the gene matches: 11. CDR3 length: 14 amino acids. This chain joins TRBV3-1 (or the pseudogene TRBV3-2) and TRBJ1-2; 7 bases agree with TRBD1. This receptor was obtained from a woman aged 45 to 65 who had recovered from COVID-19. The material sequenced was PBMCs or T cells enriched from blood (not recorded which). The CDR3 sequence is CASAQTGMVYGYTF. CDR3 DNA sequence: TGTGCCAGCGCCCAGACAGGGATGGTGTATGGCTACACCTTC.